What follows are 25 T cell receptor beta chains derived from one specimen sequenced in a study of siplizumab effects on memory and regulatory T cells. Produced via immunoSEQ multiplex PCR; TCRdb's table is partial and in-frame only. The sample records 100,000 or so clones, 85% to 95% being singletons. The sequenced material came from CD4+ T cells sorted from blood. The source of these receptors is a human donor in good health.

CDR3 nucleotides: TGTGCCAGCAGTGCGCGACCAACCTCCTACGAGCAGTACTTC. Amino acids: CASSARPTSYEQYF. The chain carries TRBV6-1 and TRBJ2-7; no definite D call. Per the germline V gene, CDR1 is MNHNS and CDR2 is SASEGT. The CDR3 contains 14 residues. V dropped 4 bases and J dropped 0 bases, with 10 bases sitting between them.

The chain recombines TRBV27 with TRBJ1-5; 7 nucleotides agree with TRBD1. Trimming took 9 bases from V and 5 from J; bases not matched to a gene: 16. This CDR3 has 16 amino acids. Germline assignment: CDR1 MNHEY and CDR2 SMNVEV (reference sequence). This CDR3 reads CARRCGTELFDQPQHF. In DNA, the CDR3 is TGTGCCAGGCGCTGTGGGACAGAACTGTTTGATCAGCCCCAGCATTTT.

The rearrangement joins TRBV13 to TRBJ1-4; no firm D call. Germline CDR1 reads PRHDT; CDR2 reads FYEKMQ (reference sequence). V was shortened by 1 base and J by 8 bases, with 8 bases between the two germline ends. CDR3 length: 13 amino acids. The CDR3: CASSLDYGEKLFF. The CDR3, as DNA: TGTGCCAGCAGCTTAGACTATGGGGAAAAACTGTTTTTT.

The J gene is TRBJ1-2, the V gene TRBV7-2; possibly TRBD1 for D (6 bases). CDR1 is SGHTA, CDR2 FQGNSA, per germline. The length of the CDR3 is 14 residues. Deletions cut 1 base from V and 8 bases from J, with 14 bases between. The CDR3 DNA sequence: TGTGCCAGCAGCTTAGTAGCAGGGGCGCAGGGCTACACCTTC. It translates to CASSLVAGAQGYTF.

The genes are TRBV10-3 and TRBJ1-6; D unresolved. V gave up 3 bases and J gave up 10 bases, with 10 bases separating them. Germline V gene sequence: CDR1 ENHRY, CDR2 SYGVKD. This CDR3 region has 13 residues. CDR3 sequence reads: CAISDEAGSPLHF. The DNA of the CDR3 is TGTGCCATCAGTGACGAGGCGGGCTCACCCCTCCACTTT.

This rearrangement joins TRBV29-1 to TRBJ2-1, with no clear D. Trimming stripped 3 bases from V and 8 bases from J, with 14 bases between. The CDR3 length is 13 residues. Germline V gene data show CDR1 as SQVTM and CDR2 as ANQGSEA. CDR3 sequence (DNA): TGCAGCGTTGATGTGTCCGGATCGGATGAGCAGTTCTTC. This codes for CSVDVSGSDEQFF.

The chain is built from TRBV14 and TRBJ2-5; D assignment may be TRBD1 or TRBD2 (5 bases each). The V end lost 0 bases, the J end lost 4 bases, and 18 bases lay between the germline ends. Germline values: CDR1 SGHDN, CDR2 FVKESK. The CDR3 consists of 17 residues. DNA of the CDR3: TGTGCCAGCAGCCAAGACCGGGGCCCACGAAGGGGAGAGACCCAGTACTTC. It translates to CASSQDRGPRRGETQYF.

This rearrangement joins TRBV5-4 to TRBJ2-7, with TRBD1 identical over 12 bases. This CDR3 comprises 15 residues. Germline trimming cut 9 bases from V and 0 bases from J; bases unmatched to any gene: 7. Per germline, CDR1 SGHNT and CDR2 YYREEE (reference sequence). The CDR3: CATRDRGQSSYEQYF. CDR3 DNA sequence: TGTGCCACCCGGGACAGGGGGCAGTCCTCCTACGAGCAGTACTTC.

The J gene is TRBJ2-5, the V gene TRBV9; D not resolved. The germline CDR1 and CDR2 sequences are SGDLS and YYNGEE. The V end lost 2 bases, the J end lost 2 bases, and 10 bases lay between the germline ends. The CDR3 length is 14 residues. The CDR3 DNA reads TGTGCCAGCAGCGTCGGCAACGCACAAGAGACCCAGTACTTC. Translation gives CASSVGNAQETQYF.

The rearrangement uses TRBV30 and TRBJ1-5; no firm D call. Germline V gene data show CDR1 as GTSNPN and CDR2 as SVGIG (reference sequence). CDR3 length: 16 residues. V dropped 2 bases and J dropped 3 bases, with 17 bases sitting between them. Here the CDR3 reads CAWSPQQRGNNQPQHF. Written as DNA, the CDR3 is TGTGCCTGGAGTCCCCAACAACGGGGAAACAATCAGCCCCAGCATTTT.

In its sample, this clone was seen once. The CDR3 loop reads CASSSSGHSTDTQYF. The CDR3 DNA follows: TGCGCCAGCAGCTCGTCGGGGCACAGCACAGATACGCAGTATTTT. V and J are TRBV5-1 and TRBJ2-3; perhaps D is TRBD1 or TRBD2 (5 bases each). V was pared by 3 bases and J by 0 bases, with 11 bases between. CDR3 length equals 15 residues. Per germline, CDR1 SGHRS and CDR2 YFSETQ.

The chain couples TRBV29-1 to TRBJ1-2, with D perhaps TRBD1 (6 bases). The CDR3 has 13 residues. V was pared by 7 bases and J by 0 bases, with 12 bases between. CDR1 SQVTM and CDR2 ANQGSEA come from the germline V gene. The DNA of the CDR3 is TGCAGCGGGGGCCAGGGGACTAACTATGGCTACACCTTC. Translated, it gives CSGGQGTNYGYTF. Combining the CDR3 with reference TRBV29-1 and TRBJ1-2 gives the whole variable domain SAVISQKPSRDICQRGTSLTIQCQVDSQVTMMFWYRQQPGQSLTLIATANQGSEATYESGFVIDKFPISRPNLTFSTLTVSNMSPEDSSIYLCSGGQGTNYGYTFGSGTRLTVV.

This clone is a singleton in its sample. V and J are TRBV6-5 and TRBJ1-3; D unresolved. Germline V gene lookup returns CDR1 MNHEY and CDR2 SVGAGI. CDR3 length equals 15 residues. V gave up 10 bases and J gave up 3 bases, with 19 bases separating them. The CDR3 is CATAPGRDFGNTIYF. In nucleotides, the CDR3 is TGTGCCACAGCCCCGGGAAGGGATTTTGGAAACACCATATATTTT.

CDR3 protein: CASTGYGVSGNTF. The CDR3 DNA sequence: TGTGCCAGCACCGGATATGGCGTTTCAGGGAACACCTTC. The genes are TRBV5-5 and TRBJ1-2; tentative D call: TRBD1 (5 bases). CDR1 is SGHKS, CDR2 YYEKEE, per germline (reference sequence). The CDR3 has 13 residues. V shed 6 bases and J shed 12 bases, with 21 bases lying between them.

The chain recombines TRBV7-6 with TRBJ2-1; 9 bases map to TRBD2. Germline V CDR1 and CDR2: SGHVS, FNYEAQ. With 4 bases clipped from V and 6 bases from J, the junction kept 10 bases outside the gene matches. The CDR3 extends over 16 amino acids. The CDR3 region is CASSSSGGGRVNEQFF. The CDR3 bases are TGTGCCAGCAGCTCCAGTGGGGGCGGGAGGGTCAATGAGCAGTTCTTC.

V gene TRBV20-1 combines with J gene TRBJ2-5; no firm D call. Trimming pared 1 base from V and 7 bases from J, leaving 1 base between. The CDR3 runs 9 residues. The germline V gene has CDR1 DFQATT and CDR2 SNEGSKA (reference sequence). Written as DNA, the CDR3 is TGCAGTGCTAGAGGGACCCAGTACTTC. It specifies CSARGTQYF.

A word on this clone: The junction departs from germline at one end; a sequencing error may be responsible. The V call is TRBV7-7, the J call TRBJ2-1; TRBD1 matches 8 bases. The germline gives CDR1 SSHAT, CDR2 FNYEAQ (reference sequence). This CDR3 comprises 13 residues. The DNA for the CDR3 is TGTGCTAGCAGCGCGAGGACAGGGTTTGAGCAGTTCTTC. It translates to CASSARTGFEQFF.

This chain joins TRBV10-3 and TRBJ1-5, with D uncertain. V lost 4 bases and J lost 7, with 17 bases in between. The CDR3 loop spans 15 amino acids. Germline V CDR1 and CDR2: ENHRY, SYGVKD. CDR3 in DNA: TGTGCCATCAGTGCGTCACTGGGTGCTGGGCAGCCCCAGCATTTT. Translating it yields CAISASLGAGQPQHF.

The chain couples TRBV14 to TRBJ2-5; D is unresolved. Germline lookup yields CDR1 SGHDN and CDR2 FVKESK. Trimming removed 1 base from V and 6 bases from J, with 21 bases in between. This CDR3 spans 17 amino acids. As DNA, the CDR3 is TGTGCCAGCAGCCAAGGGGATGGAGACTTTGGGGTCCAGACCCAGTACTTC. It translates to CASSQGDGDFGVQTQYF.

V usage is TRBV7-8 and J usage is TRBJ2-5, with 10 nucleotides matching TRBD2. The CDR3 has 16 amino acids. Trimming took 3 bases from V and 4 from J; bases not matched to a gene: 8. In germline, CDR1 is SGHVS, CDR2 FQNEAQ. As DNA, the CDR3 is TGTGCCAGCAGCTTTGGTAGCGGGAGGACGAGAGAGACCCAGTACTTC. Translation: CASSFGSGRTRETQYF.

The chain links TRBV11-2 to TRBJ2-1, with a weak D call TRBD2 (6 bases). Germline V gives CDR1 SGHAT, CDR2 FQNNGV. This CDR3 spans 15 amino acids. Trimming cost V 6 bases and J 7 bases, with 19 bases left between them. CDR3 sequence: CASRNLEGRGNEQFF. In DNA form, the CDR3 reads TGTGCCAGCAGGAACTTAGAGGGTCGGGGGAATGAGCAGTTCTTC.

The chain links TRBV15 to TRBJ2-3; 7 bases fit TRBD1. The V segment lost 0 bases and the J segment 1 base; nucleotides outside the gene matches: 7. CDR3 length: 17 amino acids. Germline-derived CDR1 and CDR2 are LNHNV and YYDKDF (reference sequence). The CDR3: CATSREPTGAGTDTQYF. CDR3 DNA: TGTGCCACCAGCAGAGAACCTACAGGGGCTGGCACAGATACGCAGTATTTT.

The CDR3, as DNA: TGTGCCAGCAGCTTAGCGGGGTGGGCAGGGCAGTCCGGGCTCAATGAGCAGTTCTTC. Translation gives CASSLAGWAGQSGLNEQFF. The chain is built from TRBV7-8 and TRBJ2-1, with a weak D call TRBD1 (5 bases). Trimming shortened V by 0 bases and J by 6 bases, and 24 bases separated the two germline ends. In germline, CDR1 is SGHVS, CDR2 FQNEAQ. The CDR3 has 19 residues.

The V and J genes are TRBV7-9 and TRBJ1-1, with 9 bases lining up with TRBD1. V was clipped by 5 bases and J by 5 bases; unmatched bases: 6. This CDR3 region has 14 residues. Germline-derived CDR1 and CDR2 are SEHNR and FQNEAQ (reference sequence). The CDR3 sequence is CASSPDRGFTEAFF. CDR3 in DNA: TGTGCCAGCAGCCCGGACAGGGGATTTACTGAAGCTTTCTTT.

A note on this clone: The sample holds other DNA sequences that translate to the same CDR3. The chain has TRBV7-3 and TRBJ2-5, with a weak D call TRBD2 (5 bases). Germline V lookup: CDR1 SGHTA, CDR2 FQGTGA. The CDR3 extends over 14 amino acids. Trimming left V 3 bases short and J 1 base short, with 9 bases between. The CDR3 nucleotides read TGTGCCAGCAGCTTGAGCGGAGGCCAAGAGACCCAGTACTTC. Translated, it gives CASSLSGGQETQYF.